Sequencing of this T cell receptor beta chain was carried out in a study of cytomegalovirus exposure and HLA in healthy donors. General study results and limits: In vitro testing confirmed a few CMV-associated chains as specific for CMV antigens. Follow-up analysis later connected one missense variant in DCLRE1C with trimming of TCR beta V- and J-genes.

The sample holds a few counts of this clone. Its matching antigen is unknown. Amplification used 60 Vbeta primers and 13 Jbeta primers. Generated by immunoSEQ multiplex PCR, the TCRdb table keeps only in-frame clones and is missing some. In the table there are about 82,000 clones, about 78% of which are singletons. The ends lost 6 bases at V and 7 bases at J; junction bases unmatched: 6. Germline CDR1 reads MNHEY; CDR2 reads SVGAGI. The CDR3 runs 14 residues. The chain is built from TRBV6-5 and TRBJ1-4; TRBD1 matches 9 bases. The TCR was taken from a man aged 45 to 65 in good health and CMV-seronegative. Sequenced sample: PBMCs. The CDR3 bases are TGTGCCAGCAGGAACACAGGGGGCGTTGAAAAACTGTTTTTT. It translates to CASRNTGGVEKLFF.